The 25 T cell receptor beta chains below come from one sample, sequenced in a study of CXCR3-negative and CXCR3-positive naive CD8 T cells. These receptors' antigens are unknown. General observations from the study: The study found more hydrophobic TRB CDR3s in CXCR3-positive naive cells than in CXCR3-negative naive cells.

Researchers prepared the TRB cDNA libraries using 5' RACE with UMI labels. TCRdb reprocessed the 5' RACE reads and stores each CDR3 protein as one record, lacking DNA. The sample includes 150,000 or so distinct CDR3 sequences. Sequenced sample: naive CXCR3+ CD8+ T cells from blood. The sample's subset: CD45RO-CCR7+CD27+CD95- naive CD8+ T cells expressing CXCR3 (TNR3+). These TCRs come from a human donor in good health. Some clones in this sample may be carry-over from other donors' samples.

The CDR3 reads CAWVEGYTEAFF. This sequence joins TRBV30 and TRBJ1-1; TCRdb's D call of TRBD1 is untestable without DNA. The CDR3 totals 12 residues. CDR1 and CDR2 from the germline V gene are GTSNPN and SVGIG (reference sequence).

The rearrangement links TRBV3-1 to TRBJ1-4; lacking DNA, the TRBD1 call made by TCRdb goes unchecked. The CDR3 is 15 amino acids. Looked up from germline, CDR1 is LGHDT and CDR2 is YNNKEL (reference sequence). CDR3 loop: CASSQEQGFREKLFF.

This chain uses TRBV12-3 or TRBV12-4 with TRBJ2-3; the TCRdb D gene call, TRBD1, has no DNA to confirm it. This CDR3 region has 12 residues. The CDR3 loop is CASGGTADTQYF.

This chain joins TRBV7-2 and TRBJ1-5; TCRdb's D call, TRBD1, is unchecked because there is no DNA. From germline, CDR1 is SGHTA and CDR2 FQGNSA. The CDR3 runs 13 residues. This chain's CDR3 is CASSAPNGPSQHF.

The chain is built from TRBV9 and TRBJ1-2; with no DNA, the TCRdb D assignment of TRBD1 cannot be verified. Germline-derived CDR1 and CDR2 are SGDLS and YYNGEE. The CDR3 sequence is 15 residues long. CDR3: CASSGGQVFNYGYTF.

The chain employs TRBV6-2 or TRBV6-3 and TRBJ1-5; TCRdb names TRBD1, which stays unverified in the absence of DNA. Looked up from germline, CDR1 is MNHEY and CDR2 is SVGEGT. The CDR3 loop spans 14 amino acids. CDR3 residues: CASTPRGDGQPQHF.

The chain couples TRBV15 to TRBJ1-5. This CDR3 is built from 16 residues. From germline, CDR1 is LNHNV and CDR2 YYDKDF (reference sequence). CDR3 residues: CATSRARELSNQPQHF.

V usage is TRBV27 and J usage is TRBJ2-5. The CDR3 covers 14 residues. Germline assignment: CDR1 MNHEY and CDR2 SMNVEV (reference sequence). This chain's CDR3 is CASSPLRSPETQYF.

The CDR3 loop is CASSQVGDLYNEQFF. V is TRBV4-1 and J is TRBJ2-1; TCRdb outputs TRBD1, but without DNA this stays unchecked. The CDR3 loop spans 15 amino acids. CDR1 is MGHRA and CDR2 is YSYEKL in the germline V gene.

The chain has TRBV5-1 and TRBJ1-1; the TCRdb D gene call, TRBD1, has no DNA to confirm it. CDR3 size: 14 residues. The germline V gene encodes CDR1 SGHRS and CDR2 YFSETQ. The CDR3 is CASSPTGDGTEAFF.

J is TRBJ1-1 and V is TRBV7-3. Per the germline V gene, CDR1 is SGHTA and CDR2 is FQGTGA. The CDR3 has 14 amino acids. The CDR3: CASSFASWNTEAFF.

The chain links TRBV7-9 to TRBJ2-1. Germline CDR1 is SEHNR and CDR2 is FQNEAQ (reference sequence). The CDR3 sequence is 15 residues long. CDR3: CASSLGGDFDDEQFF. Using reference TRBV7-9 and TRBJ2-1 for the parts outside the CDR3, the full variable domain is DTGVSQNPRHKITKRGQNVTFRCDPISEHNRLYWYRQTLGQGPEFLTYFQNEAQLEKSRLLSDRFSAERPKGSFSTLEIQRTEQGDSAMYLCASSLGGDFDDEQFFGPGTRLTVL.

The V and J genes are TRBV7-9 and TRBJ2-1; TCRdb's D call of TRBD1 is untestable without DNA. Germline loops: CDR1 SEHNR, CDR2 FQNEAQ (reference sequence). CDR3 size: 13 residues. The CDR3 protein is CASSPTPGNEQFF.

CDR3 protein: CASSFLSMGGLAGGEQYF. The rearrangement joins TRBV27 to TRBJ2-7; as DNA is missing, the TRBD2 call by TCRdb cannot be tested. Germline V CDR1 and CDR2: MNHEY, SMNVEV (reference sequence). This CDR3 region has 18 residues.

The rearrangement joins TRBV4-3 to TRBJ2-3; TCRdb returns TRBD1, unconfirmable since there is no DNA. The germline V gene encodes CDR1 LGHNA and CDR2 YSLEER. The CDR3 is 17 amino acids. Here the CDR3 reads CASSQDRPPSSTDTQYF.

The genes are TRBV6-1 and TRBJ1-1; TCRdb's assignment of TRBD1 cannot be checked, as there is no DNA. Germline V gene lookup returns CDR1 MNHNS and CDR2 SASEGT. This CDR3 comprises 16 residues. CDR3 sequence: CAAEPLLGRMNTEAFF.

The chain couples TRBV6-2 or TRBV6-3 to TRBJ2-1; no DNA is available, so the TRBD1 call from TCRdb remains unchecked. Germline lookup yields CDR1 MNHEY and CDR2 SVGEGT. The CDR3 spans 13 residues. CDR3: CASSYAGVYEQFF.

The rearrangement links TRBV6-5 to TRBJ2-7. Per germline, CDR1 MNHEY and CDR2 SVGAGI. The CDR3 length is 13 residues. The CDR3 loop is CASSQTEYYEQYF.

This chain links TRBV7-9 with TRBJ1-6; TCRdb calls TRBD1, which cannot be checked without DNA. There are 12 residues in the CDR3. Germline CDR1 is SEHNR and CDR2 is FQNEAQ (reference sequence). The CDR3 loop is CATRQINSPLHF.

The rearrangement joins TRBV12-3 or TRBV12-4 to TRBJ2-3; as DNA is missing, the TRBD1 call by TCRdb cannot be tested. This CDR3 is 13 amino acids long. CDR3: CAAGQGAVDTQYF.

The chain joins TRBV28 to TRBJ2-3; as DNA is missing, the TRBD2 call by TCRdb cannot be tested. The CDR3 runs to 18 residues. Germline values: CDR1 MDHEN, CDR2 SYDVKM. CDR3 in amino acids: CASSSFPPQRENTDTQYF.

The chain couples TRBV7-9 to TRBJ2-5; TCRdb's D call of TRBD1 is untestable without DNA. Germline assignment: CDR1 SEHNR and CDR2 FQNEAQ (reference sequence). CDR3 size: 16 residues. This CDR3 reads CASSSLAGQGRETQYF.

The rearrangement joins TRBV12-5 to TRBJ2-7; TCRdb picks TRBD2, but there is no DNA to check that call. Germline V gene lookup returns CDR1 LGHNT and CDR2 FRNRAP. This CDR3 is built from 13 residues. This CDR3 is CASGGLAGYEQYF.

This chain joins TRBV18 and TRBJ1-4; the D gene TCRdb calls, TRBD1, cannot be checked with no DNA. The CDR3 contains 15 residues. Germline CDR1 is KGHSH and CDR2 is LQKENI. CDR3 residues: CASSPTGDVGEKLFF.

This chain uses TRBV29-1 with TRBJ2-7. The germline gives CDR1 SQVTM, CDR2 ANQGSEA. This CDR3 is built from 13 residues. The CDR3 region is CSAVLVSNYEQYF.